These T cell receptor beta chains were read from a single sample in a study of T cell changes during pregnancy in multiple sclerosis. TCRdb keeps only in-frame clones here, not all; method: immunoSEQ multiplex PCR. The table records 80,000 or so clones, roughly 94% of them present only once. The source material was peripheral blood, sampled in the second trimester of pregnancy. These receptors were obtained from a female donor in good health, enrolled as a control in a pregnancy study. Both conserved end residues are part of each CDR3. A D gene is named only where the DNA matches it firmly. Expanded clones get a size class; other rows say once, few or many, or leave the size out.

TGTGCCAGCAGTGACCAGGGGAACACTGAAGCTTTCTTT	CASSDQGNTEAFF	NA	TRBV2	TRBJ1-1	few
TGTGCCAGCAGTTCACCAGACAAGAACACTGAAGCTTTCTTT	CASSSPDKNTEAFF	NA	TRBV28	TRBJ1-1	NA
TGTGCCAGCAGCTTAGAGGGTAAAGGGGCAGATACGCAGTATTTT	CASSLEGKGADTQYF	NA	TRBV11-2	TRBJ2-3	NA
TGCAGCGTTGAAAGCGCCGACTACGAGCAGTACTTC	CSVESADYEQYF	NA	TRBV29-1	TRBJ2-7	NA
TGTGCCAGCAGTCCGACCCGGCAGGGATTCCCCGAGCAGTACTTC	CASSPTRQGFPEQYF	NA	TRBV7-6	TRBJ2-7	NA
TGTGCCAGCGGACTAGCGGGAGGAGAGCAGTACTTC	CASGLAGGEQYF	TRBD2	TRBV28	TRBJ2-7	NA
TGTGCCAGCACCCGTGGGGGGGGGAGCAATCAGCCCCAGCATTTT	CASTRGGGSNQPQHF	NA	TRBV2	TRBJ1-5	NA
TGTGCCAGCAGCTCTGTGGGCAGGGGAGAAAACATTCAGTACTTC	CASSSVGRGENIQYF	NA	TRBV7-9	TRBJ2-4	NA
TGCGCCAGCAGCTTGGCTACTCGCGGGAGGGCCCACAATGAGCAGTTCTTC	CASSLATRGRAHNEQFF	TRBD2	TRBV5-1	TRBJ2-1	NA
TGTGCCACCCTATACAGGACTAAGCGTAATGAGCAGTTCTTC	CATLYRTKRNEQFF	NA	TRBV28	TRBJ2-1	NA
TGTGCCAGCAGCTTGGGCCCGCAAATAGGGGCTGAAGCTTTCTTT	CASSLGPQIGAEAFF	NA	TRBV5-6	TRBJ1-1	NA
TGCGCCAACAGCTCCCTGGACAGACCTTATGGCTACACCTTC	CANSSLDRPYGYTF	NA	TRBV5-1	TRBJ1-2	NA
TGTGCCAGCAGCGTAGGCGGAACTTGGAACAATGAGCAGTTCTTC	CASSVGGTWNNEQFF	NA	TRBV9	TRBJ2-1	NA
TGTGCCTGGCGGGCCTCGGAGGATCAGCCCCAGCATTTT	CAWRASEDQPQHF	NA	TRBV30	TRBJ1-5	once
TGTGGGGCGCGGGCGGAGAACACCGGGGAGCTGTTTTTT	CGARAENTGELFF	NA	TRBV10-3	TRBJ2-2	NA
TGTGCCAGCAGTCTAACTAGCGGGAGTTCCTACGAGCAGTACTTC	CASSLTSGSSYEQYF	TRBD2	TRBV6-5	TRBJ2-7	NA
TGTGCCAGCAGTTTAGGGCAGTCCTATGGCTACACCTTC	CASSLGQSYGYTF	NA	TRBV27	TRBJ1-2	NA
TGTGCCAGCAGCATAACAGGGGAAGAGACCCAGTACTTC	CASSITGEETQYF	TRBD1	TRBV7-9	TRBJ2-5	NA
TGTGCCAGCAGCGCGGACAATAGTGAGCAGTTCTTC	CASSADNSEQFF	NA	TRBV9	TRBJ2-1	NA
TGTGCCAGTAGTGTCCTAGCGGGGAGCTCCTACAATGAGCAGTTCTTC	CASSVLAGSSYNEQFF	TRBD2	TRBV19	TRBJ2-1	NA
TGCGCCAGCAGCCCTCGATCGTGGGAGCCCTATGGCTACACCTTC	CASSPRSWEPYGYTF	NA	TRBV4-1	TRBJ1-2	NA
TGTGCCAGCAGCCAACCTAGCGGGAGGGCAGGGGAGACCCAGTACTTC	CASSQPSGRAGETQYF	TRBD2	TRBV5-4	TRBJ2-5	NA
TGTGCCAGCAGGACGACAGGGAACACTGAAGCTTTCTTT	CASRTTGNTEAFF	NA	TRBV28	TRBJ1-1	NA
TGTGCCAGCAGCCAAATCCGGGGAAAAGAGACCCAGTACTTC	CASSQIRGKETQYF	NA	TRBV16	TRBJ2-5	NA
TGTGCCAGCAGTCCTACTACAGGGTCGGGCAATCAGCCCCAGCATTTT	CASSPTTGSGNQPQHF	NA	TRBV25-1	TRBJ1-5	NA
TGTGCCAGCAGTGAAAGACAGGTTAATGAAAAACTGTTTTTT	CASSERQVNEKLFF	NA	TRBV25-1	TRBJ1-4	NA
TGTGCCAGCAGTGAAACCGGGACAGGGAGGTATGGCTACACCTTC	CASSETGTGRYGYTF	TRBD1	TRBV6-1	TRBJ1-2	NA
TGTGCCAGCGGGACTAGCGGGAGTCATGAGCAGTTCTTC	CASGTSGSHEQFF	TRBD2	TRBV7-2	TRBJ2-1	once
TGTGCCAGCAGTAAACAGGGTACGCTTAGCTATGGCTACACCTTC	CASSKQGTLSYGYTF	NA	TRBV27	TRBJ1-2	NA
TGTGCCACCAGCAGATCTAGCGCTAGGGGTCACTACGAGCAGTACTTC	CATSRSSARGHYEQYF	NA	TRBV15	TRBJ2-7	NA
TGCGCCAGCAGCAGCGGGGGGGTCGGGGAGACCCAGTACTTC	CASSSGGVGETQYF	TRBD2	TRBV5-1	TRBJ2-5	NA
TGTGCCAGCAGCTTAGTCAAGGGGGCCCCTTCCGAGCAGTACTTC	CASSLVKGAPSEQYF	TRBD1	TRBV7-2	TRBJ2-7	NA
TGTGCCAGCATGCAAACAACAGGGAGTCCCTATGGCTACACCTTC	CASMQTTGSPYGYTF	NA	TRBV2	TRBJ1-2	few